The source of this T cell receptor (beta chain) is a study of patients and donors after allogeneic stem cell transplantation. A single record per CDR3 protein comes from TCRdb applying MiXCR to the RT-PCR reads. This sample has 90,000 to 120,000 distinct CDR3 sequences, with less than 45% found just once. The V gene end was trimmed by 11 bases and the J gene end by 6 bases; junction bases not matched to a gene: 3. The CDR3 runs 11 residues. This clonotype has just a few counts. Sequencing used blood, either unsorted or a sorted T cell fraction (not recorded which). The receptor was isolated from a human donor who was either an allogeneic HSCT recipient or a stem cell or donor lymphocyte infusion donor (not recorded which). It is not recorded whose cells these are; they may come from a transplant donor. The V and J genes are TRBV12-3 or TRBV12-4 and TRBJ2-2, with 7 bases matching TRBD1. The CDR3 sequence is CAGQGAGELFF. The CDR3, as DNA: TGTGCCGGCCAGGGGGCCGGGGAGCTGTTTTTT.